This T cell receptor (beta chain) was identified during a study of blood T cell repertoires in COVID-19. Overall study: Some COVID-19 samples were acute and others convalescent; all came from the United States, Italy and Spain. PBMCs, B-cell-depleted T cells, or T cells provided the cDNA or gDNA that made up the material.

The table came from immunoSEQ multiplex PCR; TCRdb's copy has only in-frame clones and leaves some out. The top ten clones hold around 3.2% of a sample with roughly 120,000 clones, about 85% of them seen once. Patients from Seattle were sampled longitudinally, starting during active infection. In the case of this clone: One end of the junction does not line up with germline, which may come from a read error.

The CDR3 runs to 15 residues. CDR1 is SGHTA, CDR2 FQGNSA, per germline. The V gene is TRBV7-2, the J gene TRBJ2-2; perhaps TRBD2 as D (5 bases). Material: peripheral blood. The sequence came from an elderly woman with COVID-19, enrolled during active disease. The DNA for the CDR3 is TGTGCCAGCAGCTTAGAGGTGGGATTGGCCGGGGAGCTGCTTTTT. It codes for CASSLEVGLAGELLF.